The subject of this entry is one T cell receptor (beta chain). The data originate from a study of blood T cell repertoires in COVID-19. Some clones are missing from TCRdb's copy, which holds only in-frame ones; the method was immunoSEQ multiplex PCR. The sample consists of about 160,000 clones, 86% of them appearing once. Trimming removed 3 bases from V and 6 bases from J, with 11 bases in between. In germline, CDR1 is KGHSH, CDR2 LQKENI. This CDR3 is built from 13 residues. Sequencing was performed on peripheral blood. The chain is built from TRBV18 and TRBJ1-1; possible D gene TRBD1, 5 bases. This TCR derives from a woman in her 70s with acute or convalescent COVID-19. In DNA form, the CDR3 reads TGTGCCAGCTCACCGGCAGGGAGGTCTGAAGCTTTCTTT. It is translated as CASSPAGRSEAFF.